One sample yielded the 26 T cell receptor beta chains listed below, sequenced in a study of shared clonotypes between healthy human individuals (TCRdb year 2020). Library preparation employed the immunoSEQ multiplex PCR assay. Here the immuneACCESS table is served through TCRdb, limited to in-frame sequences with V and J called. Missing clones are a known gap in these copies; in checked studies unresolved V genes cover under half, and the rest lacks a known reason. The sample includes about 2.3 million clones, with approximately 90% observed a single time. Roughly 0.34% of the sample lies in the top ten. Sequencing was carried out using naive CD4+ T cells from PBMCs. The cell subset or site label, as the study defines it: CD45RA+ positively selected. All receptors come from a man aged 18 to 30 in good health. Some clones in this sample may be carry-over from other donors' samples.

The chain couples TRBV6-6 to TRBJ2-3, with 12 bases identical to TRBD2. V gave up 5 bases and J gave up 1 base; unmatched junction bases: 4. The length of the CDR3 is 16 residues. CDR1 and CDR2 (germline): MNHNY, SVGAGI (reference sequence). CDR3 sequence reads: CASSPRLAGGTDTQYF. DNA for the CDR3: TGTGCCAGCAGTCCCCGACTAGCGGGGGGCACAGATACGCAGTATTTT.

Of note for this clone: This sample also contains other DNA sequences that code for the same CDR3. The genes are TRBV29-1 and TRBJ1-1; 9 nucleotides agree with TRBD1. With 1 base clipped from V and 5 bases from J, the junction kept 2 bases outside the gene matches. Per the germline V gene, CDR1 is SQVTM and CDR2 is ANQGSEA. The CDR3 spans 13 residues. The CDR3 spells CSVEGQGGTEAFF. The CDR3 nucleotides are TGCAGCGTTGAAGGACAGGGGGGAACTGAAGCTTTCTTT.

As DNA, the CDR3 is TGTGCCATCAGTGAAGACCCGACCTACGAGCAGTACTTC. It encodes CAISEDPTYEQYF. This sequence joins TRBV10-3 and TRBJ2-7; D ambiguous. Trimming pared 3 bases from V and 2 bases from J, leaving 8 bases between. Germline CDR1 and CDR2: ENHRY and SYGVKD. This CDR3 is built from 13 residues.

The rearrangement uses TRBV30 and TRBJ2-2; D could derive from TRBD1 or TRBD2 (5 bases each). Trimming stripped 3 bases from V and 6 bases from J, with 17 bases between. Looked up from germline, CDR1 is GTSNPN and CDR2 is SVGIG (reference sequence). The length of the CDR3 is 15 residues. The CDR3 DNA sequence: TGTGCCTGGAGCGCAAAACCCCCGGGGCCCGGGGAGCTGTTTTTT. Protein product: CAWSAKPPGPGELFF.

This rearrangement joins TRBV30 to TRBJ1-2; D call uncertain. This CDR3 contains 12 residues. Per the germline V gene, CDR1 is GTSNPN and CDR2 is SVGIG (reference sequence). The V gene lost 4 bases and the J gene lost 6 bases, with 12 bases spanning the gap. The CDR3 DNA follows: TGTGCCTGGAATAAACGGGCAGATGGCTACACCTTC. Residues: CAWNKRADGYTF.

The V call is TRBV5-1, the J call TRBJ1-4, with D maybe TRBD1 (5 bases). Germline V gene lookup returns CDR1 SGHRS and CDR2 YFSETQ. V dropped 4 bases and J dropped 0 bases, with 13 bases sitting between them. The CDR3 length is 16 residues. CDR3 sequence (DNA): TGCGCCAGCAGCCCTGACAGCCCTGCAACTAATGAAAAACTGTTTTTT. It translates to CASSPDSPATNEKLFF. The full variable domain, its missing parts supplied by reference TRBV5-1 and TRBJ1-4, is KAGVTQTPRYLIKTRGQQVTLSCSPISGHRSVSWYQQTPGQGLQFLFEYFSETQRNKGNFPGRFSGRQFSNSRSEMNVSTLELGDSALYLCASSPDSPATNEKLFFGSGTQLSVL.

The CDR3 is CASSVGGPDAEQYF. The DNA for the CDR3 is TGTGCCAGCAGCGTGGGCGGGCCCGACGCCGAGCAGTACTTC. V and J are TRBV9 and TRBJ2-7; maybe TRBD2 (5 bases). Germline CDR1 SGDLS, CDR2 YYNGEE. The CDR3 is 14 residues long. The V gene lost 2 bases and the J gene lost 6 bases, with 15 bases spanning the gap.

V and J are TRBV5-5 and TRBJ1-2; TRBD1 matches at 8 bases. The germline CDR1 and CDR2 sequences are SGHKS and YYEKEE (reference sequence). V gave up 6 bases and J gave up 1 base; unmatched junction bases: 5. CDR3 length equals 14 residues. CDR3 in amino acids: CASTGQGGNYGYTF. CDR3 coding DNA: TGTGCCAGCACAGGACAGGGCGGTAACTATGGCTACACCTTC. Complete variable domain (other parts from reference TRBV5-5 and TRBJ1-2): DAGVTQSPTHLIKTRGQQVTLRCSPISGHKSVSWYQQVLGQGPQFIFQYYEKEERGRGNFPDRFSARQFPNYSSELNVNALLLGDSALYLCASTGQGGNYGYTFGSGTRLTVV.

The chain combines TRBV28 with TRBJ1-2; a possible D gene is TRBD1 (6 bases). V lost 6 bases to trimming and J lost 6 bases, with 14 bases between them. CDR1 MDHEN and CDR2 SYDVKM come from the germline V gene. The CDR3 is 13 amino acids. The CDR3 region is CASRGGGSNGYTF. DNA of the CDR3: TGTGCCAGCAGAGGGGGGGGTAGTAATGGCTACACCTTC.

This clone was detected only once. CDR3 sequence reads: CASSQELGGRAGDTQYF. The CDR3 bases are TGTGCCAGCAGCCAAGAGTTAGGCGGGAGGGCCGGAGATACGCAGTATTTT. V usage is TRBV4-2 and J usage is TRBJ2-3, with 9 bases aligning to TRBD2. With 0 bases clipped from V and 5 bases from J, the junction kept 9 bases outside the gene matches. The germline V gene has CDR1 LGHNA and CDR2 YNFKEQ. The CDR3 is 17 residues long.

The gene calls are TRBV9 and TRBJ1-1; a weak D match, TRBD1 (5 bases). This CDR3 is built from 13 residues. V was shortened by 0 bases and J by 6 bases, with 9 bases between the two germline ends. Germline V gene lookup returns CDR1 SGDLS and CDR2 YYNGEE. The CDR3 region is CASSVGGVAEAFF. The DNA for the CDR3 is TGTGCCAGCAGCGTAGGAGGGGTGGCTGAAGCTTTCTTT. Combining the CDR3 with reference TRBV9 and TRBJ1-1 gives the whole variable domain DSGVTQTPKHLITATGQRVTLRCSPRSGDLSVYWYQQSLDQGLQFLIQYYNGEERAKGNILERFSAQQFPDLHSELNLSSLELGDSALYFCASSVGGVAEAFFGQGTRLTVV.

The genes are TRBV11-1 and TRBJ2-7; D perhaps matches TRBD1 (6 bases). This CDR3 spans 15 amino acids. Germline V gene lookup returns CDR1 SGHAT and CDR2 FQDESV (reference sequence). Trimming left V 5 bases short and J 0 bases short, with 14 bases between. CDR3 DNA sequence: TGTGCCAGCAGCCGAACCGGACAGAGCTCCTACGAGCAGTACTTC. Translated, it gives CASSRTGQSSYEQYF.

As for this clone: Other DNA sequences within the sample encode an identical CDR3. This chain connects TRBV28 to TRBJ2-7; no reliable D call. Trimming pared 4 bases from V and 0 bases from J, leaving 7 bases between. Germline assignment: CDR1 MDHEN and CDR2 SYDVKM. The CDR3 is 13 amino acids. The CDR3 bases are TGTGCCAGCAGTTCAGGTAGCTCCTACGAGCAGTACTTC. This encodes CASSSGSSYEQYF.

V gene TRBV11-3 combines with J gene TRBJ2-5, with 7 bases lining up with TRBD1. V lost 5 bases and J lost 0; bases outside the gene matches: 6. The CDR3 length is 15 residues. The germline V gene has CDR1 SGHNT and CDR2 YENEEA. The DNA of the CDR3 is TGTGCCAGCAGCCCGACAGGGACCTACCAAGAGACCCAGTACTTC. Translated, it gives CASSPTGTYQETQYF.

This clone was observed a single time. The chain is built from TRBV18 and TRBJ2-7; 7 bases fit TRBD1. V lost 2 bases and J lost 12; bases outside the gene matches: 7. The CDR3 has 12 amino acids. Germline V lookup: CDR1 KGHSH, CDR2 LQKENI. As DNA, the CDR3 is TGTGCCAGCTCACCAGAGACAGGGAGTCGGTACTTC. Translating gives CASSPETGSRYF.

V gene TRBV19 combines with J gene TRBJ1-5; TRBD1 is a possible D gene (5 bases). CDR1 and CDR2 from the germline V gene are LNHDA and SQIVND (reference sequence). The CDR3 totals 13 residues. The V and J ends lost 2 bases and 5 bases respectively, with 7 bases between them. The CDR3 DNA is TGTGCCAGTAGTATAAGGGGCGATCAGCCCCAGCATTTT. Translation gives CASSIRGDQPQHF.

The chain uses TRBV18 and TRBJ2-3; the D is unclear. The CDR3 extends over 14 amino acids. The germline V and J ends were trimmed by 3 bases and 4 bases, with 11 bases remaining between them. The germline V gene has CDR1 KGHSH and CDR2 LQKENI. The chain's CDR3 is CASSPNPGPDTQYF. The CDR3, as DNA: TGTGCCAGCTCACCTAATCCGGGCCCAGATACGCAGTATTTT.

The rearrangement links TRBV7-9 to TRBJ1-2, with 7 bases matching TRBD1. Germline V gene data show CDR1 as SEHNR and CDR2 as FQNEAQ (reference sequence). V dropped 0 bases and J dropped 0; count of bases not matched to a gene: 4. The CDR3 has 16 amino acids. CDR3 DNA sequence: TGTGCCAGCAGCTTAGCTCTGGGACAGCCTAACTATGGCTACACCTTC. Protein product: CASSLALGQPNYGYTF. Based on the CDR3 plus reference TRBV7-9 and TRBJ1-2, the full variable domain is DTGVSQNPRHKITKRGQNVTFRCDPISEHNRLYWYRQTLGQGPEFLTYFQNEAQLEKSRLLSDRFSAERPKGSFSTLEIQRTEQGDSAMYLCASSLALGQPNYGYTFGSGTRLTVV.

CDR3 in DNA: TGTGCCACCAGCGGCGGGACGGCAAACATTCAGTACTTC. Translated: CATSGGTANIQYF. The gene calls are TRBV15 and TRBJ2-4; D is possibly TRBD2 (6 bases). The CDR3 totals 13 residues. The germline CDR1 and CDR2 sequences are LNHNV and YYDKDF (reference sequence). Trimming cost V 5 bases and J 6 bases, with 11 bases left between them.

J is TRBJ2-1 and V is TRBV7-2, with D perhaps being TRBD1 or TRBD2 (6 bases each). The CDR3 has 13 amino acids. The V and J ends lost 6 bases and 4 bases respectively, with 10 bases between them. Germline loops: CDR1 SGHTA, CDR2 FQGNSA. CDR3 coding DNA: TGTGCCAGCAGGGGGGGCCTTTACAATGAGCAGTTCTTC. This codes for CASRGGLYNEQFF.

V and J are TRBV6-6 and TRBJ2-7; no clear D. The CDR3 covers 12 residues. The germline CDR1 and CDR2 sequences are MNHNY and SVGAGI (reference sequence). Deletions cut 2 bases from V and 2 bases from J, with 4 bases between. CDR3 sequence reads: CASSYLAYEQYF. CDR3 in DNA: TGTGCCAGCAGTTACCTAGCCTACGAGCAGTACTTC.

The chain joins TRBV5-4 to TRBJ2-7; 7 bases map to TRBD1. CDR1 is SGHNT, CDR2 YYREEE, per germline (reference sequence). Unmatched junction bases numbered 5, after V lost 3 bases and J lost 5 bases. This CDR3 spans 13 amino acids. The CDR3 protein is CASSYDRAHEQYF. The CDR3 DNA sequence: TGTGCCAGCAGCTACGACAGGGCCCACGAGCAGTACTTC.

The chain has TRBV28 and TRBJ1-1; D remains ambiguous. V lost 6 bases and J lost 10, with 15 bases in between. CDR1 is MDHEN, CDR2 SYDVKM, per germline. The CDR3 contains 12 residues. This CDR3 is CASSLTSGAAFF. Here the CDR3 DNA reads TGTGCCAGCAGCCTCACCTCAGGAGCAGCTTTCTTT.

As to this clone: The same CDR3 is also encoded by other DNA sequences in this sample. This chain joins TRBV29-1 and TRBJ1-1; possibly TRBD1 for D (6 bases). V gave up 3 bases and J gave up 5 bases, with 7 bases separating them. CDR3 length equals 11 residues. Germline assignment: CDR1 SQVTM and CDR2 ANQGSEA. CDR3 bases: TGCAGCGTTGAGGGGGCAACTGAAGCTTTCTTT. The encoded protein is CSVEGATEAFF.

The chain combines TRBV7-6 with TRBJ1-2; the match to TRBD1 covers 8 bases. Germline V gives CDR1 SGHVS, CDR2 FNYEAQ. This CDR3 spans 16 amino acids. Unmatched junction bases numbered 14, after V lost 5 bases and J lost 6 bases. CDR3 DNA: TGTGCCAGCAGCCCCAAAGGTTGGACAGGGCTTCATGGCTACACCTTC. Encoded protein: CASSPKGWTGLHGYTF.

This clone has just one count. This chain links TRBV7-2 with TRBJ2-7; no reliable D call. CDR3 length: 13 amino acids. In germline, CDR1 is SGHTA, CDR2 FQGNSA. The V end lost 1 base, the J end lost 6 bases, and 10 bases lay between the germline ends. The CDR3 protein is CASSLGVGREQYF. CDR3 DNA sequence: TGTGCCAGCAGCTTAGGAGTAGGGCGCGAGCAGTACTTC.